This is a list of T cell receptor beta chains from one sample in a study of blood T cell repertoires in COVID-19. Assay used: immunoSEQ multiplex PCR; TCRdb lists only in-frame clones, some missing. The sample shows 250,000 to 300,000 clones, almost 90% of them seen only once. The sample comprised peripheral blood. The receptors derive from a woman aged 25-40 years with COVID-19, enrolled during active disease. CDR3s include the opening cysteine and the closing phenylalanine or tryptophan. A D gene is named only where the DNA matches it firmly.

CDR3: CASSLAPQGAYNEQFF
D: TRBD1
J: TRBJ2-1
V: TRBV11-1

CDR3: CASSFRGSDEKLFF
D: .
J: TRBJ1-4
V: TRBV7-9

CDR3: CASSFSGAYEQYF
D: TRBD2
J: TRBJ2-7
V: TRBV7-9

CDR3: CASSQPTSGTGSYEQYF
D: TRBD1
J: TRBJ2-7
V: TRBV4-1

CDR3: CASSLTPDYGYTF
D: .
J: TRBJ1-2
V: TRBV27

CDR3: CASRQGRTTEAFF
D: TRBD1
J: TRBJ1-1
V: TRBV6-5

CDR3: CAWSAGVGYGYTF
D: .
J: TRBJ1-2
V: TRBV30

CDR3: CAWSVLKLDTQYF
D: .
J: TRBJ2-3
V: TRBV30

CDR3: CASSLYGTEAFF
D: .
J: TRBJ1-1
V: TRBV7-2

CDR3: CASSRGLAERAGELFF
D: TRBD2
J: TRBJ2-2
V: TRBV4-3

CDR3: CASSQAYSPRETQYF
D: .
J: TRBJ2-5
V: TRBV5-1

CDR3: CASSSRVNTEAFF
D: .
J: TRBJ1-1
V: TRBV28

CDR3: CASSEDPDRDLYEQYF
D: TRBD1
J: TRBJ2-7
V: TRBV10-1

CDR3: CASSQGANEQYF
D: .
J: TRBJ2-7
V: TRBV11-2

CDR3: CAWSVGGNEQYF
D: .
J: TRBJ2-7
V: TRBV30

CDR3: CASSSPLWDRSTDTQYF
D: TRBD1
J: TRBJ2-3
V: TRBV7-9

CDR3: CASSWGQGYTEAFF
D: TRBD1
J: TRBJ1-1
V: TRBV19

CDR3: CATSRAGRDGYTF
D: .
J: TRBJ1-2
V: TRBV24-1

CDR3: CASSEYSGRGTEQYF
D: TRBD2
J: TRBJ2-7
V: TRBV2

CDR3: CASSSITGGNSPLHF
D: TRBD1
J: TRBJ1-6
V: TRBV28

CDR3: CATGRRTGELFF
D: TRBD1
J: TRBJ2-2
V: TRBV19

CDR3: CASSSRVADYNEQFF
D: .
J: TRBJ2-1
V: TRBV9

CDR3: CASSLEDRYYEQYF
D: .
J: TRBJ2-7
V: TRBV7-9

CDR3: CASSLTGQSPENTIYF
D: TRBD1
J: TRBJ1-3
V: TRBV5-6

CDR3: CASSQGGTSGALWYEQYF
D: TRBD2
J: TRBJ2-7
V: TRBV4-2

CDR3: CASSRDRVDEQFF
D: TRBD1
J: TRBJ2-1
V: TRBV19

CDR3: CASSGGGGRIAKNIQYF
D: TRBD2
J: TRBJ2-4
V: TRBV6-2/TRBV6-3

CDR3: CASSFPNRDQPQHF
D: .
J: TRBJ1-5
V: TRBV28

CDR3: CASSYGQGQPQHF
D: .
J: TRBJ1-5
V: TRBV6-5

CDR3: CASSLEYGTGRLVAKNIQYF
D: TRBD1
J: TRBJ2-4
V: TRBV11-3

CDR3: CASSPQGVFNEKLFF
D: TRBD1
J: TRBJ1-4
V: TRBV5-1

CDR3: CASSLGQNQPQHF
D: .
J: TRBJ1-5
V: TRBV27

CDR3: CASSQDTGNTGELFF
D: .
J: TRBJ2-2
V: TRBV3-1/TRBV3-2

CDR3: CASSSPGAGGTYNEQFF
D: TRBD2
J: TRBJ2-1
V: TRBV7-6

CDR3: CASSQGPTRQGDTQYF
D: .
J: TRBJ2-3
V: TRBV3-1/TRBV3-2

CDR3: CAISESGGYEQYF
D: TRBD2
J: TRBJ2-7
V: TRBV10-3

CDR3: CASSYIGGAQEKLFF
D: .
J: TRBJ1-4
V: TRBV28

CDR3: CASSPLAANEKLFF
D: .
J: TRBJ1-4
V: TRBV5-1

CDR3: CASSPSGDTIYF
D: .
J: TRBJ1-3
V: TRBV5-6

CDR3: CSVEEPMDRGYEQYF
D: TRBD1
J: TRBJ2-7
V: TRBV29-1

CDR3: CASSLLTGGHGYTF
D: TRBD1
J: TRBJ1-2
V: TRBV7-9

CDR3: CASRGLAGGKDTQYF
D: TRBD2
J: TRBJ2-3
V: TRBV3-1/TRBV3-2

CDR3: CASSYTSGKGGELFF
D: TRBD2
J: TRBJ2-2
V: TRBV6-5

CDR3: CASSVEWTEDSPLHF
D: .
J: TRBJ1-6
V: TRBV9

CDR3: CSARWEAGYTF
D: .
J: TRBJ1-2
V: TRBV20-1

CDR3: CASSTGIFGPYEQYF
D: .
J: TRBJ2-7
V: TRBV19